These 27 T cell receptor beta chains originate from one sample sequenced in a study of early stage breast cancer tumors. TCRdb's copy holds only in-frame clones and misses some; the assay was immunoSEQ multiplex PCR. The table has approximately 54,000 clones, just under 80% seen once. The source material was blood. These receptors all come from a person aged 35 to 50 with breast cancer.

CDR3 residues: CASSEEGLAGRNEQFF. The DNA for the CDR3 is TGTGCCAGCAGTGAGGAGGGACTAGCGGGACGGAATGAGCAGTTCTTC. The chain joins TRBV2 to TRBJ2-1; 13 bases fit TRBD2. The CDR3 has 16 residues. V lost 3 bases and J lost 7; bases outside the gene matches: 6. Germline V gives CDR1 SNHLY, CDR2 FYNNEI.

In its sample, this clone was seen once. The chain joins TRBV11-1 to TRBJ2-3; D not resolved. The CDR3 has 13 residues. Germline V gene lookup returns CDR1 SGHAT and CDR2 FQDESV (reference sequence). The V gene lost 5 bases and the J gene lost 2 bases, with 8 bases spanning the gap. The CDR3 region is CASSRVPTDTQYF. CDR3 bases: TGTGCCAGCAGCAGGGTCCCCACAGATACGCAGTATTTT.

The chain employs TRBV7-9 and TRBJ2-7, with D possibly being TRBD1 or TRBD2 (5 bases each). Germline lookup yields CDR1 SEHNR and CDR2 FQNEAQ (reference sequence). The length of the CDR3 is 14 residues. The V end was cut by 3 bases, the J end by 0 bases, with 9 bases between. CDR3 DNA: TGTGCCAGCAGCTTCCCAGGGACCTCCTACGAGCAGTACTTC. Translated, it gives CASSFPGTSYEQYF.

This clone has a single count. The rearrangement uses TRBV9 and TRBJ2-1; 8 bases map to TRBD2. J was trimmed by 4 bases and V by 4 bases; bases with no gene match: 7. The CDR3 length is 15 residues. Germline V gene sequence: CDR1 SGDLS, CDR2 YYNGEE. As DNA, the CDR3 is TGTGCCAGCAGCTCTGGACTAGCCCGGTACAATGAGCAGTTCTTC. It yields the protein CASSSGLARYNEQFF. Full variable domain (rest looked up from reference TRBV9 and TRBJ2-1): DSGVTQTPKHLITATGQRVTLRCSPRSGDLSVYWYQQSLDQGLQFLIQYYNGEERAKGNILERFSAQQFPDLHSELNLSSLELGDSALYFCASSSGLARYNEQFFGPGTRLTVL.

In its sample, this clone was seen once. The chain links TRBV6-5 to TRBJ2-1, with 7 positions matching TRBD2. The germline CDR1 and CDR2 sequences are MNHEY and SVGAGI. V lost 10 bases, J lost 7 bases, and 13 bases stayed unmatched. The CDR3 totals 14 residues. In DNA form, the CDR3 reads TGTGCCACCGAGCTCGCGGGAGCTCAAAATGAGCAGTTCTTC. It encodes CATELAGAQNEQFF.

The CDR3 spells CASSDSFGRAAEQYF. The CDR3 nucleotides read TGTGCCAGCAGTGATAGCTTCGGGAGGGCCGCCGAGCAGTACTTC. The rearrangement joins TRBV2 to TRBJ2-7; 8 bases agree with TRBD2. The CDR3 runs 15 residues. V trimming: 3 bases; J trimming: 6 bases; junction bases outside the gene matches: 10. Per the germline V gene, CDR1 is SNHLY and CDR2 is FYNNEI.

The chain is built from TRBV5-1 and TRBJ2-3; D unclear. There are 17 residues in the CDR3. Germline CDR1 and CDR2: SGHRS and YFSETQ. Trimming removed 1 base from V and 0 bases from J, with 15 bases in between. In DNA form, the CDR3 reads TGCGCCAGCAGCTTGAGGTTGAGTATCTCGAGCACAGATACGCAGTATTTT. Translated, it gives CASSLRLSISSTDTQYF.

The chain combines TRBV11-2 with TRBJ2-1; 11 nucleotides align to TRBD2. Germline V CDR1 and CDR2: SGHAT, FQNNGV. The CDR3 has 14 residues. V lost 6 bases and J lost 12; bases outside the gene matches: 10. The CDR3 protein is CASSSRLAGNVQFF. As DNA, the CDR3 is TGTGCCAGCAGTTCCCGACTAGCGGGGAACGTGCAGTTCTTC.

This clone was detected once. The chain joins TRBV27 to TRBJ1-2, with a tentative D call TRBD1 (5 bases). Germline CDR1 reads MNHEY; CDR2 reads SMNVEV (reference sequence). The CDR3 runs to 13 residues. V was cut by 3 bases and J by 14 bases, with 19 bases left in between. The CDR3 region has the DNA TGTGCCAGCAGTTTGGGGGTTTTGACGGCTAAGACCTTC. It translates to CASSLGVLTAKTF.

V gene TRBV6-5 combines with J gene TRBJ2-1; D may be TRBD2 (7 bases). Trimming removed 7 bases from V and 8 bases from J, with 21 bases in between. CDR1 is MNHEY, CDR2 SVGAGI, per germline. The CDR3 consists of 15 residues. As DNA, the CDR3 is TGTGCCAGCACCGCACCGGGGGGAGGGGGTCATGAGCAGTTCTTC. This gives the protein CASTAPGGGGHEQFF.

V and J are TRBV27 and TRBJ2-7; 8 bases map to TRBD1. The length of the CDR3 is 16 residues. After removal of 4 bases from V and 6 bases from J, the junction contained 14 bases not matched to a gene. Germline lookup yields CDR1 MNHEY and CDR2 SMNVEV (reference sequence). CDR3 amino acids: CASSSRSGTGMSEQYF. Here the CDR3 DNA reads TGTGCCAGCAGTTCACGCTCCGGGACAGGCATGAGCGAGCAGTACTTC.

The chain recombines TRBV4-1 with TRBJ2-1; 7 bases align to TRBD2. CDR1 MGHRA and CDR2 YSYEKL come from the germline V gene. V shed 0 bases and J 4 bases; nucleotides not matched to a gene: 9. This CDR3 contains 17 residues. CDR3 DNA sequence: TGCGCCAGCAGCCAAGATTTTTGGAGCGGGGAATACAATGAGCAGTTCTTC. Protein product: CASSQDFWSGEYNEQFF.

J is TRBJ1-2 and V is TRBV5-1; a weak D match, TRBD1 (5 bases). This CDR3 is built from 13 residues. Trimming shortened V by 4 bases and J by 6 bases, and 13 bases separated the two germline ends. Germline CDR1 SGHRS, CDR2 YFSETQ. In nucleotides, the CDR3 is TGCGCCAGCAGCCCCGCTGGGGGGGATGGCTACACCTTC. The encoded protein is CASSPAGGDGYTF.

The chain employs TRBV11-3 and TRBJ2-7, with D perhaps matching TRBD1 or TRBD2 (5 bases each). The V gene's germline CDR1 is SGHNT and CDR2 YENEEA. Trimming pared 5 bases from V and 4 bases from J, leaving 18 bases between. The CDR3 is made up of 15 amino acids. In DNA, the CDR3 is TGTGCCAGCAGCCAACCGGGACGCAGCATATACGAGCAGTACTTC. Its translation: CASSQPGRSIYEQYF.

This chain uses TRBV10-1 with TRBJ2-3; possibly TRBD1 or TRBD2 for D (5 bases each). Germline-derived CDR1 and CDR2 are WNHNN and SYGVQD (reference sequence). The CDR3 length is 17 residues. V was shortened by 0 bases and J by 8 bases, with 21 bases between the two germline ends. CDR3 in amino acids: CASSESQGPRTRGTQYF. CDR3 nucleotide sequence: TGCGCCAGCAGTGAGTCTCAGGGTCCCCGTACTAGGGGTACGCAGTATTTT.

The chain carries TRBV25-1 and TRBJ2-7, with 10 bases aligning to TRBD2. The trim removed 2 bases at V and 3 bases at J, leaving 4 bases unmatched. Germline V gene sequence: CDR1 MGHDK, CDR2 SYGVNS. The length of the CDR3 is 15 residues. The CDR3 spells CASSEALAGYYEQYF. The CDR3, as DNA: TGTGCCAGCAGTGAAGCACTAGCGGGGTACTACGAGCAGTACTTC.

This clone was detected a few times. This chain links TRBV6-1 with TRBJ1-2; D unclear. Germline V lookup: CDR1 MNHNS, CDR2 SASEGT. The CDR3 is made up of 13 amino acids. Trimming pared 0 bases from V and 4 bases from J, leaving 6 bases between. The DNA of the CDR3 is TGTGCCAGCAGTGAAGCGGCAGCCTATGGCTACACCTTC. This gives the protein CASSEAAAYGYTF.

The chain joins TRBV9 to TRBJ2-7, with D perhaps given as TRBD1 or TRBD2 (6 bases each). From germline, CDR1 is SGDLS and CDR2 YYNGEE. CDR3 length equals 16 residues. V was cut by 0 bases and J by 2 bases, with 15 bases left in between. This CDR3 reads CASSVVRGRLAYEQYF. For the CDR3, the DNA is TGTGCCAGCAGCGTAGTACGGGGGCGACTTGCCTACGAGCAGTACTTC.

The CDR3 region has the DNA TGTGCCAGCAGGAAGGGGGCCATGAACACTGAAGCTTTCTTT. As protein: CASRKGAMNTEAFF. The rearrangement joins TRBV27 to TRBJ1-1, with 7 bases fitting TRBD1. The CDR3 has 14 amino acids. Germline CDR1 MNHEY, CDR2 SMNVEV (reference sequence). After removal of 6 bases from V and 0 bases from J, the junction contained 4 bases not matched to a gene.

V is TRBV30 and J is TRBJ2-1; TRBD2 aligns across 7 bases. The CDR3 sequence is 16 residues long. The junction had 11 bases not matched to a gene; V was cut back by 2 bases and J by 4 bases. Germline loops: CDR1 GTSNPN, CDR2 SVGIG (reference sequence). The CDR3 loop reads CAWSISGGRKYNEQFF. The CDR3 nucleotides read TGTGCCTGGAGTATCTCAGGCGGGAGAAAGTACAATGAGCAGTTCTTC.

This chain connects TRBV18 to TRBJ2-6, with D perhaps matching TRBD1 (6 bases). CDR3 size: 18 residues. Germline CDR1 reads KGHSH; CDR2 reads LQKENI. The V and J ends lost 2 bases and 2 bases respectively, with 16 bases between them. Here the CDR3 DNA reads TGTGCCAGCTCACCAGGGCCAGGGGAAAGGGCTGGGGCCAACGTCCTGACTTTC. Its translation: CASSPGPGERAGANVLTF.

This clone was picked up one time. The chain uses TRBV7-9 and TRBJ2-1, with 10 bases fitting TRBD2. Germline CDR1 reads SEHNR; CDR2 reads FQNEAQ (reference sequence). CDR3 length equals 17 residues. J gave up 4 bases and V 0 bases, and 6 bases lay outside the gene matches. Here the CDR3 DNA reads TGTGCCAGCAGCTTAGCGGTAGGACTAGCGGTTTACAATGAGCAGTTCTTC. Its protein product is CASSLAVGLAVYNEQFF.

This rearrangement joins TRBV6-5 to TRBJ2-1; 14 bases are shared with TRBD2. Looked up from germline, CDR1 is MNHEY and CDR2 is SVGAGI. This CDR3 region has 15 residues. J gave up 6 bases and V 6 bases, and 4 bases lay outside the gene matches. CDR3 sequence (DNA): TGTGCCAGCAGACGAGGGACTAGCGGGAGCAATGAGCAGTTCTTC. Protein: CASRRGTSGSNEQFF.

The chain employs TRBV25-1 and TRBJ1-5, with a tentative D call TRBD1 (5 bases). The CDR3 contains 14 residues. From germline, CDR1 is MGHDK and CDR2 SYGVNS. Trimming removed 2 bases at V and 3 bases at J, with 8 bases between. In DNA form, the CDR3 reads TGTGCCAGCAGTGAAACAGGTCTCAATCAGCCCCAGCATTTT. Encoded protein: CASSETGLNQPQHF.

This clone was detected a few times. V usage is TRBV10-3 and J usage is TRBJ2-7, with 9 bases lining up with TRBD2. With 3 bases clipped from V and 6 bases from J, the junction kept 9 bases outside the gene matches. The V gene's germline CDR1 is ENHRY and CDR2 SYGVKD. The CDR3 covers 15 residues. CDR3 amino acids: CAISDRREGPLEQYF. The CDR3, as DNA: TGTGCCATCAGTGACAGGCGGGAGGGCCCTCTCGAGCAGTACTTC.

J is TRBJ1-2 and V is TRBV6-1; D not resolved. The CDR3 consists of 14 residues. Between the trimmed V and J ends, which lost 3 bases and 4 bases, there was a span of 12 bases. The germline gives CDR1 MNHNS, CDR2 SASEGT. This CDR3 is CASSEPDPPYGYTF. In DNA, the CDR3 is TGTGCCAGCAGTGAGCCGGATCCGCCCTATGGCTACACCTTC.

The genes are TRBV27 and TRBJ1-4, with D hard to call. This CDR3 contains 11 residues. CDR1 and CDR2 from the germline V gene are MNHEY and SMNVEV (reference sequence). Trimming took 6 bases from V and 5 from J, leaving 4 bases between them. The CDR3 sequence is CASRTNEKLFF. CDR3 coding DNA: TGTGCCAGCAGAACCAATGAAAAACTGTTTTTT.